What follows is one T cell receptor (beta chain) and its context. The CDR3 spans 11 residues. The germline V gene encodes CDR1 SQVTM and CDR2 ANQGSEA. Trimming shortened V by 3 bases and J by 3 bases, and 5 bases separated the two germline ends. Together with a sample-barcoded 5' primer, a J-beta primer mix was included in a second PCR lasting about 6 to 11 cycles. Via MiXCR, TCRdb re-called the 5' RACE reads, giving one row per CDR3 protein. The data show about 1.4 million distinct CDR3 sequences, approximately 63% seen once. This sample stems from a study of blood T cells in healthy people across ages.

Sequencing input: blood. This sequence was found in a man younger than 30 in good health. V and J are TRBV29-1 and TRBJ1-2; D is unclear. The CDR3 DNA reads TGCAGCGTTGAGCGGGACTATGGCTACACCTTC. Amino acids: CSVERDYGYTF.